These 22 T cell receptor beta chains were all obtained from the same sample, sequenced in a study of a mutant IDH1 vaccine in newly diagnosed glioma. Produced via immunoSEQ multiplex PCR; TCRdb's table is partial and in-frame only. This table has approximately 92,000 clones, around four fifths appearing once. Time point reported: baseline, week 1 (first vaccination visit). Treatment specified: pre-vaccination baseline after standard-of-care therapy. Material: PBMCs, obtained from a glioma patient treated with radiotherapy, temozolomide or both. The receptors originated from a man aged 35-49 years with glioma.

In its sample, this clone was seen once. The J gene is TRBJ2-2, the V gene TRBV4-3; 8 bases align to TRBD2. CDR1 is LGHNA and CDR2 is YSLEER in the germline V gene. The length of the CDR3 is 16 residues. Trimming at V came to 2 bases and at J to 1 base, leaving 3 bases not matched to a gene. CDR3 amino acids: CASSQRTSLNTGELFF. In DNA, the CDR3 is TGCGCCAGCAGCCAAAGGACTAGCTTGAACACCGGGGAGCTGTTTTTT.

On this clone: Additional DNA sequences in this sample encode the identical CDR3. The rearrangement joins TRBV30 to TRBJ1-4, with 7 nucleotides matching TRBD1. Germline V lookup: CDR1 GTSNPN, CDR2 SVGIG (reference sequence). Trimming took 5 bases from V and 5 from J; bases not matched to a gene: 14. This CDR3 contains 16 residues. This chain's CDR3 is CAWYRGRVGGNEKLFF. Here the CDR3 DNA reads TGTGCCTGGTATAGGGGGCGCGTTGGGGGAAATGAAAAACTGTTTTTT.

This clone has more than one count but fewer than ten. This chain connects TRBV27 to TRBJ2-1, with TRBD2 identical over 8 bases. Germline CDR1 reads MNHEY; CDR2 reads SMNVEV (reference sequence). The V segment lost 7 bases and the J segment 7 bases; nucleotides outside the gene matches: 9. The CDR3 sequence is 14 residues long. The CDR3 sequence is CASTSGAGANEQFF. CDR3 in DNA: TGTGCCAGCACCTCAGGAGCGGGGGCAAATGAGCAGTTCTTC.

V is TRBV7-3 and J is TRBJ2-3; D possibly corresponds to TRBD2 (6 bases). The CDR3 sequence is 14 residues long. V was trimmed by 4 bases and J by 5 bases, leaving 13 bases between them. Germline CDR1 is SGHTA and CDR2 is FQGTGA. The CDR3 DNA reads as TGTGCCAGCAGCTCCCACGGAGGGTTAGATACGCAGTATTTT. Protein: CASSSHGGLDTQYF.

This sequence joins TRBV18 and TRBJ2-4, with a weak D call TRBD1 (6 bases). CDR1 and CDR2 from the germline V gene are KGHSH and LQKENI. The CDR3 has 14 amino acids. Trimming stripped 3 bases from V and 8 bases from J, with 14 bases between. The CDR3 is CASSPGQGMHIQYF. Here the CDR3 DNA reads TGTGCCAGCTCACCGGGTCAGGGGATGCACATTCAGTACTTC.

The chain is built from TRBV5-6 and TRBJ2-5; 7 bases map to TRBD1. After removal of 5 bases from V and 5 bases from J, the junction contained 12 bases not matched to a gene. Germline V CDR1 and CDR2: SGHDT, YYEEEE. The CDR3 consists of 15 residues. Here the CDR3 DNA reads TGTGCCAGCAGTTCTCCGGACAGGTATGGGGAGACCCAGTACTTC. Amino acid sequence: CASSSPDRYGETQYF.

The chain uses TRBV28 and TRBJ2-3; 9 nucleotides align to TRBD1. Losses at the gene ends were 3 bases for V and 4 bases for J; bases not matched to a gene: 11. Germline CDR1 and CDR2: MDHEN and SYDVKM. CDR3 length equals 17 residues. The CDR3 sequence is CASSFLRDRVFADTQYF. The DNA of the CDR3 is TGTGCCAGCAGTTTCCTCCGGGACAGGGTTTTTGCAGATACGCAGTATTTT.

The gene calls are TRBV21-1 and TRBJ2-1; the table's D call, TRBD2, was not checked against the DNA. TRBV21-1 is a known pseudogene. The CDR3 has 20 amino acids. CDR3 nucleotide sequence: TGTGCCAGCCGCCCCCTGGGAGCGGGACTAGCGGGATCTACCTACAATGAGCAGTTCTTC. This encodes CASRPLGAGLAGSTYNEQFF.

The CDR3 region is CASSRTGGQETQYF. The CDR3 nucleotides are TGTGCCAGCAGCCGGACAGGGGGCCAAGAGACCCAGTACTTC. The chain combines TRBV5-4 with TRBJ2-5; TRBD1 matches at 10 bases. This CDR3 spans 14 amino acids. The ends lost 4 bases at V and 1 base at J; junction bases unmatched: 1. CDR1 is SGHNT, CDR2 YYREEE, per germline (reference sequence).

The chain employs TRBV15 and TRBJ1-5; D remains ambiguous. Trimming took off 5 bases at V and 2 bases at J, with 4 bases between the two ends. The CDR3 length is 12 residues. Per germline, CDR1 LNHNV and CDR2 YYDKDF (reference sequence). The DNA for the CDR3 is TGTGCCACCAGCGGGCGCAATCAGCCCCAGCATTTT. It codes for CATSGRNQPQHF.

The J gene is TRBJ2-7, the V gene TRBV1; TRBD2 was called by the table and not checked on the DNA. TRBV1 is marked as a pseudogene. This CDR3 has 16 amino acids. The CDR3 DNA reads TGCACCAGCAGCCAACCCCGGGACTCCCTACCACTAGAGCAGTACTTC. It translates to CTSSQPRDSLPLEQYF.

The CDR3 DNA sequence: TGTGCCAGCAGCTTATTGGGCGGGAGGGCAATAGATACGCAGTATTTT. It is translated as CASSLLGGRAIDTQYF. The chain links TRBV7-3 to TRBJ2-3; 9 bases match TRBD2. V lost 2 bases and J lost 5; bases outside the gene matches: 8. The CDR3 length is 16 residues. Germline assignment: CDR1 SGHTA and CDR2 FQGTGA. Drawing the rest from reference TRBV7-3 and TRBJ2-3, the complete variable domain is GAGVSQTPSNKVTEKGKYVELRCDPISGHTALYWYRQSLGQGPEFLIYFQGTGAADDSGLPNDRFFAVRPEGSVSTLKIQRTERGDSAVYLCASSLLGGRAIDTQYFGPGTRLTVL.

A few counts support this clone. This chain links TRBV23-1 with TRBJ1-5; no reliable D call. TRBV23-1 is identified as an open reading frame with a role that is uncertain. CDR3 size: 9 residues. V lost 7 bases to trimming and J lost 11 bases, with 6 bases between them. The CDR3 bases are TGCGCCAGCATCAAATCCCAGCATTTT. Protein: CASIKSQHF.

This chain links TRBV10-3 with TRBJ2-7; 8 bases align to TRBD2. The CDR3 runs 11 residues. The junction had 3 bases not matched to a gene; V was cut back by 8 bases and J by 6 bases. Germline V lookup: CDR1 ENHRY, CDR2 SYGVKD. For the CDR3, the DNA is TGTGCCATCCGCCGGGAGGGCGAGCAGTACTTC. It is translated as CAIRREGEQYF.

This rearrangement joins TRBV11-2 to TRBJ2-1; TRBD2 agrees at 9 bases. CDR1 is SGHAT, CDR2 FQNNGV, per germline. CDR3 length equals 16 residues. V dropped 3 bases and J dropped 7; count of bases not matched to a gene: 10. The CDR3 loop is CASSFPLGLAPNEQFF. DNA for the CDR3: TGTGCCAGCAGCTTCCCCCTTGGACTAGCGCCAAATGAGCAGTTCTTC.

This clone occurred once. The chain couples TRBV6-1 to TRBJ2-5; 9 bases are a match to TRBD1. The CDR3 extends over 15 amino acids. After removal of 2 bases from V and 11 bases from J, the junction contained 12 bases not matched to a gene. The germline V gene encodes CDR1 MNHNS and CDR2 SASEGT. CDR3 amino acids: CASSEQTGQGGKQYF. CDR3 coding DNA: TGTGCCAGCAGTGAACAGACGGGACAGGGTGGGAAACAGTACTTC.

The CDR3 sequence is CASSLVGGIAYEQYF. For the CDR3, the DNA is TGTGCCAGCAGCTTGGTTGGCGGAATAGCCTACGAGCAGTACTTC. V gene TRBV5-5 combines with J gene TRBJ2-7; no definite D call. This CDR3 is built from 15 residues. V lost 0 bases, J lost 2 bases, and 12 bases lay in between. Per the germline V gene, CDR1 is SGHKS and CDR2 is YYEKEE (reference sequence).

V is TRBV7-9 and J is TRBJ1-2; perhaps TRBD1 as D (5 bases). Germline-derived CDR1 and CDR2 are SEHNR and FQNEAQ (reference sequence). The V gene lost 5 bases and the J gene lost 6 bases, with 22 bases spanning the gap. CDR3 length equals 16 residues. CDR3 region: CASSGQSRVPGDGYTF. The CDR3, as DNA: TGTGCCAGCAGCGGGCAAAGCAGGGTTCCGGGTGATGGCTACACCTTC.

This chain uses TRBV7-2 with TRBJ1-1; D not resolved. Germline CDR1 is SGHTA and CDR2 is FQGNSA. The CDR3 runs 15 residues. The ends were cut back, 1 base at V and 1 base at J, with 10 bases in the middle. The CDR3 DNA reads TGTGCCAGCAGCTTAGGCGGAGGGAGGAACACTGAAGCTTTCTTT. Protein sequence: CASSLGGGRNTEAFF.

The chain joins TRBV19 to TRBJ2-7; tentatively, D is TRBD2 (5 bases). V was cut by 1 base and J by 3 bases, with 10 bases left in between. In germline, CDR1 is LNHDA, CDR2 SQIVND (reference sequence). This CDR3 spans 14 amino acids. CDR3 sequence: CASSIVPGSYEQYF. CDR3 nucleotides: TGTGCCAGTAGTATAGTTCCGGGGAGCTACGAGCAGTACTTC.

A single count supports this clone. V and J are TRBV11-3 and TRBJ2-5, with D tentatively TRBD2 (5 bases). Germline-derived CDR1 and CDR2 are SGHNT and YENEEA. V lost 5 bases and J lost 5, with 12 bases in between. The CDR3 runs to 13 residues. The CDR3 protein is CASSPREGETQYF. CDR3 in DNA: TGTGCCAGCAGCCCCCGAGAGGGTGAGACCCAGTACTTC.

The CDR3 coding sequence is TGTGCCAGCAGTCCACACAAGAGCTCCTACGAGCAGTACTTC. Translation: CASSPHKSSYEQYF. The J gene is TRBJ2-7, the V gene TRBV28; D unclear. CDR1 is MDHEN, CDR2 SYDVKM, per germline. This CDR3 comprises 14 residues. V lost 5 bases and J lost 0, with 11 bases in between.